The sequence of this TCR beta chain was determined in a study of blood T cell repertoires in COVID-19. Germline V CDR1 and CDR2: SQVTM, ANQGSEA. V dropped 1 base and J dropped 4; count of bases not matched to a gene: 3. The CDR3 runs to 13 residues. Produced via immunoSEQ multiplex PCR; TCRdb's table is partial and in-frame only. The data contain 50,000 or so clones, 75% to 85% of them seen just once; the ten biggest clones take up 16%. The sequence was collected from a man aged 35 to 55 with acute or convalescent COVID-19. This rearrangement joins TRBV29-1 to TRBJ1-1; 7 bases line up with TRBD1. Material for sequencing was peripheral blood. The CDR3 sequence: CSVEVAGGTEAFF. The DNA of the CDR3 is TGCAGCGTTGAAGTTGCAGGGGGCACTGAAGCTTTCTTT.